This T cell receptor (beta chain) was recorded in a study of cytomegalovirus exposure and HLA in healthy donors (dated by TCRdb to about 2017). For the wider study: According to an earlier analysis of 587 of the donors, about 179 million T cells yielded over 100 million unique TCR beta sequences and approximately 300 Gb of sequence data. The genetic ancestry cluster associated with self-reported Caucasian donors included about 81% of the roughly 360 genotyped donors. All discovery cohort repertoires had been generated on a single sequencing platform. HLA typing covered class I and class II loci at four-digit resolution. The number of donors typed differed by locus, with roughly 629-640 for A, B, C, DRB1 and DQB1, roughly 520 for DQA1, 600 to 610 for DPA1, and around 450 for DPB1. High-throughput TCR immunosequencing, statistical association of individual TCRs with disease status, and machine learning were combined to predict cytomegalovirus infection status. An early release that covered about 600 HLA-typed donors contained around 300 gigabases of sequencing data and tens of millions of unique TCR sequences. To decide whether each TCR beta V gene segment behaved as functional or pseudogenic, an earlier analysis of 587 of the donors relied on high-throughput TCR beta sequencing. A later genetic analysis used genome-wide SNP genotypes for about three fifths of the 666 donors, treating that subset as a discovery cohort. The aim of the study was to test whether cataloging public T cell receptors could identify signatures of past pathogen exposure. Donor age, sex, ethnicity and CMV serostatus were collected together with the repertoire data. Besides the first cohort of around 700 subjects, a separate validation cohort made up of 120 different subjects was used. Rather than using new phenotypic data, the later analysis identified candidate immune exposures from TCR beta sequences and from how often those sequences occurred across donors. Using immunosequencing, the study profiled T cell repertoires from around 680 subjects and related those repertoires to cytomegalovirus serostatus. Roughly 5 DR-DQ haplotypes were handled as single units for association and clustering, since linkage in the cohort was strong. A later analysis re-examined previously published TCR beta repertoires from roughly 650 donors and added high-resolution HLA genotyping to investigate patterns of TCR occurrence. Among around 400 genotyped donors of the cohort, an average of about 240,000 unique TCR beta nucleotide sequences was sequenced per donor, of which 15% to 20% were non-productive.

Receptor amplification or capture employed the immunoSEQ multiplex PCR assay. For the multiplex PCR, a mixture combining 60 forward primers for TCR Vbeta segments and 13 reverse primers for TCR Jbeta segments was used. The CDR3 region of rearranged TCR beta genes was amplified from genomic DNA by a multiplex PCR assay. The amplified TCR beta libraries were sequenced on the Illumina HiSeq System as 87-base-pair reads. The study's own analysis went as follows. A later analysis tallied tens of millions of unique TCR beta chains across the 700 or so repertoires, and approximately 12 million of those chains were shared by two or more donors. A nearest-neighbor algorithm error-corrected the raw reads and collapsed the reads into unique sequences, merging closely related sequences to remove PCR and sequencing errors. CDR3 sequences were aligned to IMGT reference sequences to assign V, D and J gene segments. For a sequence to be retained, a match of at least six nucleotides was required to both a V gene segment and a J gene segment. Rearrangements were classified as productive when the CDR3 lacked stop codons and remained in frame with V and J, and all other rearrangements were classified as non-productive. CDR3 was defined according to IMGT convention as the region running from the second conserved V-encoded cysteine to the conserved J-encoded phenylalanine. Sequences without an unambiguous match to a single V gene segment were excluded from the earlier analysis of almost 600 of the donors. In an earlier analysis of more than 500 of the donors, a V segment was called functional when productive rearrangements were above 56.7%, and segregating when the standard deviation between donors exceeded 5%. A statistical classification framework was built for diagnosing cytomegalovirus status from the catalog of TCR beta chain sequences. A later analysis assigned V and J genes by comparing TCR nucleotide sequences with IMGT/GENE-DB human TR gene sequences. The TCRdist pipeline was used in a later analysis to assign CDR3 sequences and most-parsimonious VDJ recombination scenarios. A later analysis defined each TCR beta chain by its CDR3 amino acid sequence plus V-gene family, and excluded reads lacking a unique V-gene family. As a way to deal with suspected cross-contamination and a sequencing artifact, a later analysis dropped 500 to 700 nucleotide sequences that were highly shared and had low generation probability. In a later analysis, a clonal expansion index for each public chain was calculated from normalized within-repertoire ranks of inferred template counts. In a later analysis, generation probabilities were computed using a VDJ recombination model fitted to out-of-frame rearrangements, and the results were checked against IGoR. A later analysis scored TCR-TCR, TCR-HLA and TCR-CMV co-occurrence with hypergeometric tests, applying a repertoire-size bias correction to TCR pairs. To estimate false discovery rates, a later analysis permuted the HLA or CMV assignments 20 times. In a later analysis, co-occurring TCRs were grouped using DBSCAN, and TCRdist sequence similarity was added for clustering within HLA-allele-positive subsets. For co-occurrence clustering, repertoires with fewer than 30,000 or more than 120,000 public chains were excluded, along with five repertoires with anomalous nucleotide sharing. TCRdb took this table from immuneACCESS and kept in-frame rearrangements with V and J called. Such tables lack part of the clones; where checked against another copy, unresolved V genes explain under half of the gap, and the rest is unexplained. The V and J calls and clone size come from that table; D and trimming were worked out from the DNA. For this sample the table gives about 190,000 clones, of which roughly 77% were detected only once. The ten top clones hold over 4% of the sample.

The CDR3 spans 15 residues, from the cysteine through the phenylalanine. Only the CDR3 portion is preserved as DNA: 45 bases, with reading frame beginning at the first base. CDR1 and CDR2, per the germline V gene, are SGHRS and YFSETQ. Trimming takes 3 bases off V and 6 bases off J; junction bases not matched to a gene: 9. The cohort consisted of 600 or so healthy bone marrow donors. At the time of sampling, every cohort member was nominally healthy, though immune exposures that went unrecorded were likely present. The donor was CMV seropositive and was included in the group of some 290 seropositive cohort members. Every donor gave a peripheral blood sample, and the peripheral blood mononuclear cells from that sample were used for TCR beta sequencing. Genomic DNA was extracted from the blood cell samples with the Qiagen DNeasy Blood Extraction Kit. As regards this clone: It has no known antigen specificity. One base away there is no much larger clone; base qualities are not given.

The study at large found these results: About 15 rarely observed V segments, including chromosome 9 orphons, were excluded from the earlier analysis of approximately 600 of the donors because counts were too low. According to a later analysis, TCR association rates differed among HLA loci, with DRB1 alleles showing the most associated TCRs and HLA-C alleles showing the fewest. A later analysis found that HLA-associated TCR beta chains were more clonally expanded and had lower generation probabilities than equally common non-associated chains. In a later analysis, most CMV-associated TCR beta chains were found to appear HLA-restricted, with HLA associations seemingly driven largely by CMV exposure. For the cohort, immune exposure information was limited to CMV serostatus. While some public TCRs were present in many individuals, most TCR sequences turned up only very rarely across donors. V-gene and J-gene trimming of TCR beta chains was associated with a missense DCLRE1C variant in a later genetic analysis, and the association was replicated in an independent cohort. A few of the identified cytomegalovirus-associated TCR beta chains were confirmed in vitro to be specific for cytomegalovirus antigens. When HLA alleles, especially DR and DQ, strongly co-occurred, attributing TCR associations to individual alleles was difficult. In a later genetic analysis, fewer N-insertions in productive TCRs were reported among donors in an Asian-associated ancestry cluster than the roughly 640-donor mean. In both the original and validation cohorts, the classifier was reported to diagnose cytomegalovirus status with high specificity and sensitivity. In a later analysis, several top co-occurrence clusters were reported to appear linked to parvovirus B19, influenza, CMV and Epstein-Barr virus. Because HLA typing was unavailable for some donors at each locus, only the typed subset was used in association tests. According to the authors, the approach could potentially be generalized to other disease states and immunological phenotypes. The presence/absence analyses assumed that sequencing depth was roughly uniform across donors, and that assumption may not be true. The 87-base-pair reads could not distinguish some IMGT-functional V segments, including TRBV6-2 and TRBV6-3, so those segments were excluded. The study listed 164 TCR beta chains as associated with cytomegalovirus. A further reported finding was that TCR beta sequences accurately predicted the HLA-A and HLA-B alleles for most subjects in the first cohort. This cohort had only TCR beta chains sequenced, and the lack of alpha or paired-chain data limited which features could be detected. In an earlier analysis of several hundred of the donors, most TCR beta V segments were observed in productive rearrangements about 87% or about 30% of the time, broadly matching IMGT annotations. Specific HLA alleles were associated with 15,000 to 20,000 TCR beta sequences at a false discovery rate of 0.05 in a later analysis. Correlated functional status among segregating V segments might reflect linkage disequilibrium, but an unknown experimental factor could not be ruled out. A cluster of highly shared sequence variants was judged likely to be a technical artifact of the sequencing pipeline.

This sequence uses TRBV5-1 and TRBJ2-1; 7 bases in between match TRBD2. The specimen sequenced was PBMCs. The sequence derives from a man aged 25 to 40 in good health and CMV-seropositive. The CDR3 region has the sequence CASSSNSGRSNEQFF. Read as DNA, the sequence is TGCGCCAGCAGCTCAAATTCCGGGAGGTCCAATGAGCAGTTCTTC. Joined to the reference TRBV5-1 and TRBJ2-1 proteins, this CDR3 gives the full variable domain: KAGVTQTPRYLIKTRGQQVTLSCSPISGHRSVSWYQQTPGQGLQFLFEYFSETQRNKGNFPGRFSGRQFSNSRSEMNVSTLELGDSALYLCASSSNSGRSNEQFFGPGTRLTVL.